The 17 T cell receptor beta chains below come from one sample, sequenced in a study of Ad26.COV2.S vaccination and SARS-CoV-2 variants. Stated treatment: over 15 received Ad26.COV2.S at low or high dose, single or two shots; 5 received placebo; per-sample allocation not given. Day 63 following the first vaccine or placebo injection was when the samples were taken. Sequenced by immunoSEQ multiplex PCR; TCRdb stores in-frame clones only, minus some. Here the sample spans hundreds of thousands of clones, over 75% being singletons. Sequenced here: peripheral blood, sampled in a trial of Ad26.COV2.S vaccine versus placebo. Receptor source: a person aged 18-60 years who received the Ad26.COV2.S COVID-19 vaccine or a placebo.

This chain joins TRBV5-1 and TRBJ2-3; 7 nucleotides align to TRBD2. Germline lookup yields CDR1 SGHRS and CDR2 YFSETQ. CDR3 length: 15 residues. J gave up 3 bases and V 0 bases, and 4 bases lay outside the gene matches. The CDR3 region is CASSLGGRATDTQYF. The CDR3, as DNA: TGCGCCAGCAGCTTGGGAGGGAGGGCAACAGATACGCAGTATTTT. Supplemented by reference TRBV5-1 and TRBJ2-3, the full variable domain reads KAGVTQTPRYLIKTRGQQVTLSCSPISGHRSVSWYQQTPGQGLQFLFEYFSETQRNKGNFPGRFSGRQFSNSRSEMNVSTLELGDSALYLCASSLGGRATDTQYFGPGTRLTVL.

V is TRBV30 and J is TRBJ2-7; no clear D. Germline V gene data show CDR1 as GTSNPN and CDR2 as SVGIG (reference sequence). V gave up 1 base and J gave up 4 bases, with 8 bases separating them. The CDR3 length is 12 residues. The CDR3 region has the DNA TGTGCCTGGAGTGGACTTTCTTACGAGCAGTACTTC. Translating it yields CAWSGLSYEQYF. Filled out from reference TRBV30 and TRBJ2-7, the complete variable domain reads SQTIHQWPATLVQPVGSPLSLECTVEGTSNPNLYWYRQAAGRGLQLLFYSVGIGQISSEVPQNLSASRPQDRQFILSSKKLLLSDSGFYLCAWSGLSYEQYFGPGTRLTVT.

This clone appeared a few times. The rearrangement links TRBV30 to TRBJ2-7; D is ambiguous. The V gene's germline CDR1 is GTSNPN and CDR2 SVGIG (reference sequence). This CDR3 contains 12 residues. V lost 1 base, J lost 5 bases, and 9 bases lay in between. The CDR3 is CAWSDLLDEQYF. The CDR3 nucleotides are TGTGCCTGGAGTGACCTTCTGGACGAGCAGTACTTC.

In its sample, this clone was seen a few times. The genes are TRBV2 and TRBJ2-7; D assignment may be TRBD1 or TRBD2 (5 bases each). The CDR3 covers 14 residues. Germline V gene data show CDR1 as SNHLY and CDR2 as FYNNEI. The V end was cut by 8 bases, the J end by 2 bases, with 16 bases between. The CDR3 coding sequence is TGTGCCAGCGGCTTAGGGGACGTCGCCTACGAGCAGTACTTC. Encoded protein: CASGLGDVAYEQYF.

The chain recombines TRBV6-5 with TRBJ1-1; D is ambiguous. The CDR3 is made up of 14 amino acids. V was shortened by 0 bases and J by 5 bases, with 10 bases between the two germline ends. Germline CDR1 MNHEY, CDR2 SVGAGI. CDR3 sequence (DNA): TGTGCCAGCAGTTACTCGAAATTTAAAACTGAAGCTTTCTTT. This encodes CASSYSKFKTEAFF.

The V gene is TRBV4-3, the J gene TRBJ2-4; 12 bases are a match to TRBD2. Germline V gene data show CDR1 as LGHNA and CDR2 as YSLEER. V was clipped by 1 base and J by 0 bases; unmatched bases: 4. The CDR3 has 18 amino acids. CDR3 nucleotides: TGCGCCAGCAGCCAAGGACTAGCGGGGGCTGTAGCCAAAAACATTCAGTACTTC. Translated, it gives CASSQGLAGAVAKNIQYF.

The chain combines TRBV9 with TRBJ2-1; possibly TRBD1 for D (5 bases). The V gene lost 0 bases and the J gene lost 2 bases, with 9 bases spanning the gap. Germline CDR1 SGDLS, CDR2 YYNGEE. The CDR3 is 15 amino acids. CDR3 region: CASSVEGAPYNEQFF. The CDR3 region has the DNA TGTGCCAGCAGCGTAGAAGGGGCCCCCTACAATGAGCAGTTCTTC.

The CDR3 region has the DNA TGTGCCAGCAGTTTCTACCCACGGACGGGAAGCAATCAGCCCCAGCATTTT. Its translation is CASSFYPRTGSNQPQHF. The J gene is TRBJ1-5, the V gene TRBV28; D is ambiguous. The CDR3 has 17 amino acids. Germline assignment: CDR1 MDHEN and CDR2 SYDVKM. V was trimmed by 3 bases and J by 1 base, leaving 16 bases between them.

The CDR3 spells CASSYGYGNQPQHF. The CDR3 DNA reads as TGTGCCAGTAGCTACGGTTATGGCAATCAGCCCCAGCATTTT. The chain joins TRBV19 to TRBJ1-5, with D uncertain. CDR1 is LNHDA and CDR2 is SQIVND in the germline V gene (reference sequence). The V end lost 6 bases, the J end lost 2 bases, and 11 bases lay between the germline ends. The CDR3 length is 14 residues.

The genes are TRBV5-1 and TRBJ1-6; a possible D gene is TRBD1 (6 bases). The CDR3 consists of 14 residues. The germline gives CDR1 SGHRS, CDR2 YFSETQ. Trimming stripped 0 bases from V and 8 bases from J, with 9 bases between. CDR3 residues: CASSLARQDSPLHF. In DNA form, the CDR3 reads TGCGCCAGCAGCTTGGCCCGACAGGATTCACCCCTCCACTTT.

The rearrangement uses TRBV29-1 and TRBJ2-2, with D uncertain. Trimming removed 4 bases at V and 7 bases at J, with 10 bases between. Per the germline V gene, CDR1 is SQVTM and CDR2 is ANQGSEA. The CDR3 is made up of 12 amino acids. CDR3 amino acids: CSVVVENGELFF. The CDR3 DNA sequence: TGCAGCGTTGTAGTGGAAAACGGGGAGCTGTTTTTT.

This chain connects TRBV7-3 to TRBJ2-2; 7 positions match TRBD1. Trimming cost V 5 bases and J 6 bases; bases outside gene matches: 9. The CDR3 has 15 amino acids. Germline loops: CDR1 SGHTA, CDR2 FQGTGA. The CDR3 coding sequence is TGTGCCAGCAGCCCCCGGGGACAGACCTCCGGGGAGCTGTTTTTT. Residues: CASSPRGQTSGELFF. Filled out from reference TRBV7-3 and TRBJ2-2, the complete variable domain reads GAGVSQTPSNKVTEKGKYVELRCDPISGHTALYWYRQSLGQGPEFLIYFQGTGAADDSGLPNDRFFAVRPEGSVSTLKIQRTERGDSAVYLCASSPRGQTSGELFFGEGSRLTVL.

V is TRBV3-1 (or the pseudogene TRBV3-2) and J is TRBJ1-2, with 8 bases that match TRBD1. Trimming took 4 bases from V and 4 from J; bases not matched to a gene: 2. Germline V gene sequence: CDR1 LGHDT, CDR2 YNNKEL (reference sequence). The length of the CDR3 is 13 residues. This chain's CDR3 is CASSPTGGYGYTF. The CDR3 coding sequence is TGTGCCAGCAGCCCTACAGGGGGCTATGGCTACACCTTC.

The chain employs TRBV20-1 and TRBJ2-7, with D perhaps matching TRBD1 (5 bases). Germline loops: CDR1 DFQATT, CDR2 SNEGSKA (reference sequence). The ends were cut back, 3 bases at V and 3 bases at J, with 12 bases in the middle. The CDR3 loop spans 13 amino acids. The CDR3 coding sequence is TGCAGTGCTAGTAGGGCAGGGATCTACGAGCAGTACTTC. Translated: CSASRAGIYEQYF.

The chain carries TRBV9 and TRBJ1-1; 10 positions agree with TRBD1. The germline gives CDR1 SGDLS, CDR2 YYNGEE. This CDR3 has 14 residues. V was pared by 3 bases and J by 5 bases, with 4 bases of the junction left unmatched. CDR3 nucleotide sequence: TGTGCCAGCAGCGCCGGGACAGGGGTAACTGAAGCTTTCTTT. Its protein product is CASSAGTGVTEAFF.

The chain employs TRBV12-3 or TRBV12-4 and TRBJ2-7; D not resolved. V was pared by 3 bases and J by 6 bases, with 12 bases between. The length of the CDR3 is 13 residues. Here the CDR3 reads CASSFQSISEQYF. The CDR3 nucleotides are TGTGCCAGCAGTTTTCAGTCAATCTCCGAGCAGTACTTC.

In DNA, the CDR3 is TGTGCCAGCAGTCAGGGGATATATACGCAGTATTTT. Protein product: CASSQGIYTQYF. This rearrangement joins TRBV6-2 or TRBV6-3 to TRBJ2-3; a weak D match, TRBD1 (6 bases). This CDR3 has 12 amino acids. The ends were cut back, 5 bases at V and 7 bases at J, with 10 bases in the middle. The germline V gene encodes CDR1 MNHEY and CDR2 SVGEGT.